This TCR beta chain was observed in a study of shared clonotypes between healthy human individuals (dated by TCRdb to 2020 to 2022). With respect to the entire study: A couple of women and a few men aged 18 to 49 years were included in the cohort. To increase sequencing depth and limit assay-specific biases, TCR repertoire library preparation and sequencing were carried out by different laboratories using diverse techniques. For each donor, three plates each were used for CD4 naive and CD4 memory, two plates were used for CD8 naive, and one plate was used for CD8 memory. To estimate repertoire size and how much clonotype sharing occurs between individuals, the study deeply sequenced the blood TCR repertoires of several healthy adults. Between about 0.9 and 8.9 billion PBMCs per donor were obtained by leukapheresis.

Results the study describes overall, beyond this receptor: Clonotypes shared by all four sorted-subset donors showed higher generation probabilities than non-shared clonotypes. Naive subsets generally had larger estimated clonotype richness than memory subsets. When a handful of donors were compared, the shared fraction of clonotypes was 5% to 6.5% for naive CD4, roughly 3.3% for naive CD8, 2% to 2.5% for memory CD4, and approximately 0.4% for memory CD8. Incomplete sequencing was indicated by rarefaction of sorted-subset datasets, despite the large sequencing depth. Sampling was restricted to blood, and TCR repertoires in tissues likely differ from the TCR repertoires found in blood. Pairwise subsampling indicated that sequencing depth was expected to affect the degree of clonotype sharing among donors. The genetic and exposure-history diversity represented was limited by the small number of donors.

TCR CDR3 regions were amplified from genomic DNA by multiplex PCR using the deep immunoSEQ assay. Extracted genomic DNA from each cell subset was spread evenly across all wells of several immunoSEQ 96-well plates, with each plate serving as a replicate. Each replicate PCR for sorted subsets received 150 to 250 ng genomic DNA, equal to about 29,000 T cell genomes. Purified libraries were quantified with a Qubit 3.0 fluorometer, sized on a Bioanalyzer 2100, and re-quantified with the KAPA Library Quantification kit. Every immunoSEQ 96-well plate was sequenced on a dedicated single-read 150-cycle Illumina NextSeq 550 flow cell. For the original study's pipeline: The immunoSEQ output contained only junctional sequences without quality scores, so filtering could not match that applied to full-length reads. To assign V/J genes and CDR3, sequences were annotated using PyIR, a Python wrapper for IgBLAST v1.9, with IMGT germline references. Reads with weak V/J assignments (E-value above 1e-6), missing CDR3, stop codons, out-of-frame junctions, or ambiguous translated residues were removed. A V3J clonotype was defined by an identical inferred V gene, J gene, and CDR3 amino acid sequence. Percentage overlap between repertoires was computed as shared unique clonotypes divided by the size of the smaller repertoire. RTK rarefaction, the Chao1 estimator, and Recon v2.1 estimates of unobserved clonotypes were used to assess repertoire richness. OLGA was used to compute generation probabilities for all TCRbeta clonotypes that the gDNA method yielded from a few donors. TCRdb's version of the immuneACCESS table is confined to in-frame rearrangements and falls short of the full clone set. An unresolved V gene accounts for under half of the shortfall where checked; the remainder is of unknown origin. For V, J and clone size, that table is used; D and trimming come from the DNA. Within this sample are roughly 770,000 clones, with approximately 96% of them counted one time only. Less than 0.25% of the sample comes from the top ten.

About this clone: This clone's antigen is unknown. No per-base quality is available; no much larger clone lies one base away.

CDR1 and CDR2 are drawn from the germline V gene: MGHDK, SYGVNS. Germline trimming: 1 base from V, 3 bases from J; junction bases outside gene matches: 6. From its cysteine to its phenylalanine, the CDR3 spans 15 amino acids. Only CDR3 DNA remains: 45 bases, in frame from the first base. CD8 naive samples consisted of CD45RO-negative cells that were positively selected for CCR7, yielding a CD45RA+CCR7+ population without TemRA cells. The donors were healthy, HIV-negative adults who had no recently reported acute infections or vaccinations. Only Caucasian adults living in Nashville, Tennessee, USA were represented among the donors. Blood was obtained by leukapheresis, after which PBMCs were separated by Ficoll-Histopaque density gradient centrifugation and cryopreserved in liquid nitrogen vapor phase. Purity and quantity of every magnetically sorted T cell population were checked by analytical flow cytometry. Genomic DNA was isolated from each sorted fraction and quantified by UV absorbance on a Nanodrop 2000c.

This clonotype was obtained from a man in his thirties or forties in good health. Recombination connected TRBV25-1 to TRBJ2-7, with TRBD2 matching 7 junction bases. Sequencing was done on a sample of naive CD8+ T cells sorted from blood. Interpreted using the paper, the cell subset or site label stands for: CD45RA+CCR7+. In nucleotide form, the sequence is TGTGCCAGCAGTGAATTTACTAGCGAGAGCTACGAGCAGTACTTC. Translated, it gives CASSEFTSESYEQYF.